A single sample is the source of the 30 T cell receptor beta chains below, sequenced in a study of radiotherapy plus CTLA-4 blockade in lung cancer (dated 2018 in TCRdb). Preparation of the library involved the immunoSEQ multiplex PCR assay. Entries here come from immuneACCESS through TCRdb and include only in-frame sequences with V and J called. Some clones fail to appear in such tables; in the studies checked, an unresolved V gene covers under half of the shortfall, and the cause of the remainder is unknown. The sample yields about 50,000 clones; 70% to 90% were counted once. The ten largest clonotypes hold 28% of the sample. This specimen was peripheral blood, taken from a patient treated with radiotherapy plus ipilimumab. The receptors shown here come from a human donor with non-small cell lung cancer whose response to radiotherapy plus ipilimumab could not be evaluated.

The chain employs TRBV5-1 and TRBJ2-1; D perhaps matches TRBD2 (6 bases). Per the germline V gene, CDR1 is SGHRS and CDR2 is YFSETQ. This CDR3 has 15 amino acids. Trimming took 8 bases from V and 0 from J, leaving 15 bases between them. Here the CDR3 reads CASRPRGSSYNEQFF. The DNA of the CDR3 is TGCGCCAGTAGGCCTCGGGGGAGCTCCTACAATGAGCAGTTCTTC.

V usage is TRBV2 and J usage is TRBJ1-1; D is uncertain. Trimming stripped 4 bases from V and 0 bases from J, with 12 bases between. Per the germline V gene, CDR1 is SNHLY and CDR2 is FYNNEI. This CDR3 has 15 amino acids. Written as DNA, the CDR3 is TGTGCCAGCAGTGGGAGGATTGCGATGAACACTGAAGCTTTCTTT. Translation gives CASSGRIAMNTEAFF.

This chain connects TRBV6-4 to TRBJ2-1; 9 nucleotides agree with TRBD2. The germline CDR1 and CDR2 sequences are MRHNA and SNTAGT. The length of the CDR3 is 15 residues. Germline trimming cut 0 bases from V and 8 bases from J; bases unmatched to any gene: 5. The CDR3 loop is CASSDSAGGGYEQFF. CDR3 coding DNA: TGTGCCAGCAGTGACTCTGCGGGAGGGGGATATGAGCAGTTCTTC.

The J gene is TRBJ2-6, the V gene TRBV29-1; 10 bases line up with TRBD1. Germline-derived CDR1 and CDR2 are SQVTM and ANQGSEA. V trimming: 2 bases; J trimming: 2 bases; junction bases outside the gene matches: 3. This CDR3 is 16 amino acids long. The CDR3 is CSVETDRGAGANVLTF. The CDR3 region has the DNA TGCAGCGTTGAAACGGACAGGGGGGCTGGGGCCAACGTCCTGACTTTC.

The J gene is TRBJ2-7, the V gene TRBV13; 10 bases match TRBD2. The CDR3 runs 15 residues. V gave up 3 bases and J gave up 4 bases; unmatched junction bases: 6. CDR1 PRHDT and CDR2 FYEKMQ come from the germline V gene (reference sequence). CDR3 DNA sequence: TGTGCCAGCAGCTTCCCCACTAGCGGGAATTACGAGCAGTACTTC. Encoded protein: CASSFPTSGNYEQYF.

The rearrangement uses TRBV10-3 and TRBJ2-7; weak D call: TRBD2 (5 bases). The V and J ends lost 5 bases and 0 bases respectively, with 17 bases between them. This CDR3 region has 16 residues. In germline, CDR1 is ENHRY, CDR2 SYGVKD. The CDR3 spells CAISKGGGHDSYEQYF. CDR3 DNA: TGTGCCATCAGTAAAGGCGGAGGTCACGACTCCTACGAGCAGTACTTC.

This sequence joins TRBV7-9 and TRBJ2-2; TRBD1 might be the D (5 bases). Germline CDR1 is SEHNR and CDR2 is FQNEAQ (reference sequence). This CDR3 spans 16 amino acids. V lost 7 bases, J lost 0 bases, and 15 bases lay in between. The DNA of the CDR3 is TGTGCCAGCAACGCTGACAGCTATGCGAACACCGGGGAGCTGTTTTTT. Its translation: CASNADSYANTGELFF.

The genes are TRBV11-2 and TRBJ2-1; TRBD2 agrees at 10 bases. V was pared by 4 bases and J by 5 bases, with 11 bases of the junction left unmatched. Germline assignment: CDR1 SGHAT and CDR2 FQNNGV. The CDR3 sequence is 17 residues long. The CDR3 loop is CASSSPGLAASDNEQFF. The CDR3 coding sequence is TGTGCCAGCAGCTCCCCCGGACTAGCGGCTTCAGACAATGAGCAGTTCTTC.

This sequence joins TRBV7-3 and TRBJ1-1; D is ambiguous. V lost 2 bases and J 3 bases, leaving 13 bases between the germline ends. The CDR3 is 15 amino acids. The germline CDR1 and CDR2 sequences are SGHTA and FQGTGA. Here the CDR3 reads CASSLQGLAHTEAFF. In DNA form, the CDR3 reads TGTGCCAGCAGCTTACAAGGGTTAGCGCACACTGAAGCTTTCTTT.

This clone turned up a few times. The chain links TRBV28 to TRBJ2-3; 10 nucleotides line up with TRBD2. Germline V lookup: CDR1 MDHEN, CDR2 SYDVKM. V was pared by 4 bases and J by 2 bases, with 6 bases of the junction left unmatched. This CDR3 region has 16 residues. The CDR3 DNA follows: TGTGCCAGCAGTTCCGGACTAGCGGCCTCCACAGATACGCAGTATTTT. It translates to CASSSGLAASTDTQYF.

The chain carries TRBV9 and TRBJ1-5, with 9 bases lining up with TRBD1. This CDR3 is 22 amino acids long. The germline gives CDR1 SGDLS, CDR2 YYNGEE. Trimming cost V 3 bases and J 2 bases; bases outside gene matches: 24. The DNA for the CDR3 is TGTGCCAGCAGCGCCGAGGACAAGAGATTCCGGGACAGGGCACAAGGCAATCAGCCCCAGCATTTT. Protein sequence: CASSAEDKRFRDRAQGNQPQHF.

This sequence joins TRBV2 and TRBJ2-1, with 7 bases lining up with TRBD2. This CDR3 contains 14 residues. With V trimmed by 4 bases and J by 7 bases, 7 bases remained unmatched. Per germline, CDR1 SNHLY and CDR2 FYNNEI. The CDR3 loop is CASSGLKGGNEQFF. The CDR3 DNA reads as TGTGCCAGCAGTGGACTGAAGGGAGGGAATGAGCAGTTCTTC.

The chain recombines TRBV27 with TRBJ2-3; the D gene is possibly TRBD1 (6 bases). The CDR3 loop spans 17 amino acids. Germline values: CDR1 MNHEY, CDR2 SMNVEV (reference sequence). Trimming cost V 5 bases and J 0 bases, with 18 bases left between them. CDR3 sequence: CASSPLRRTVSTDTQYF. CDR3 DNA: TGTGCCAGCAGTCCGTTGCGGAGGACAGTAAGCACAGATACGCAGTATTTT.

The genes are TRBV9 and TRBJ2-5; possible D gene TRBD2, 6 bases. Germline V lookup: CDR1 SGDLS, CDR2 YYNGEE. This CDR3 is 14 amino acids long. The V gene lost 1 base and the J gene lost 7 bases, with 14 bases spanning the gap. CDR3 in DNA: TGTGCCAGCAGCGTAAGCCAGGGAGGAGGGACCCAGTACTTC. This gives the protein CASSVSQGGGTQYF.

This clone was seen only once. The V call is TRBV6-5, the J call TRBJ2-7, with TRBD1 as a possible D gene (5 bases). V was shortened by 3 bases and J by 1 base, with 13 bases between the two germline ends. The germline V gene has CDR1 MNHEY and CDR2 SVGAGI. The CDR3 runs to 15 residues. The CDR3: CASSYFSGASYEQYF. The CDR3, as DNA: TGTGCCAGCAGTTATTTCTCTGGGGCATCCTACGAGCAGTACTTC.

This rearrangement joins TRBV7-3 to TRBJ1-1; no definite D call. The CDR3 totals 15 residues. The germline CDR1 and CDR2 sequences are SGHTA and FQGTGA. Deletions cut 8 bases from V and 4 bases from J, with 20 bases between. CDR3 region: CASAPPERLSTEAFF. The CDR3 region has the DNA TGTGCCAGCGCCCCCCCGGAGAGGTTGAGCACTGAAGCTTTCTTT.

The rearrangement joins TRBV5-1 to TRBJ2-1, with TRBD2 matching 9 bases. J gave up 1 base and V 4 bases, and 12 bases lay outside the gene matches. The germline V gene has CDR1 SGHRS and CDR2 YFSETQ. This CDR3 is built from 18 residues. The CDR3 sequence: CASSRGVGREGSYNEQFF. CDR3 DNA sequence: TGCGCCAGCAGCCGGGGGGTTGGGCGGGAGGGATCCTACAATGAGCAGTTCTTC. The whole variable domain, remainder taken from reference TRBV5-1 and TRBJ2-1, is KAGVTQTPRYLIKTRGQQVTLSCSPISGHRSVSWYQQTPGQGLQFLFEYFSETQRNKGNFPGRFSGRQFSNSRSEMNVSTLELGDSALYLCASSRGVGREGSYNEQFFGPGTRLTVL.

The rearrangement joins TRBV9 to TRBJ1-2; possible D gene TRBD1, 5 bases. Germline loops: CDR1 SGDLS, CDR2 YYNGEE. Trimming stripped 2 bases from V and 3 bases from J, with 8 bases between. The CDR3 loop spans 13 amino acids. Here the CDR3 DNA reads TGTGCCAGCAGCGTTAAACAGGACTATGGCTACACCTTC. It is translated as CASSVKQDYGYTF.

This chain joins TRBV19 and TRBJ1-5; D not certain. CDR1 and CDR2 from the germline V gene are LNHDA and SQIVND (reference sequence). The CDR3 runs 15 residues. The V gene lost 3 bases and the J gene lost 3 bases, with 12 bases spanning the gap. The CDR3 nucleotides read TGTGCCAGTAGTATGTCAGCGGGGTTCAATCAGCCCCAGCATTTT. It encodes CASSMSAGFNQPQHF.

The chain links TRBV6-6 to TRBJ2-5; D gene ambiguous. This CDR3 comprises 11 residues. Germline V gene lookup returns CDR1 MNHNY and CDR2 SVGAGI (reference sequence). Deletions cut 6 bases from V and 4 bases from J, with 6 bases between. CDR3 in DNA: TGTGCCAGCAGGTTCCGAGAGACCCAGTACTTC. Translation gives CASRFRETQYF.

The CDR3 sequence: CASSFSGGPYEQYF. The CDR3, as DNA: TGTGCCAGCAGTTTTTCAGGGGGCCCGTACGAGCAGTACTTC. The J gene is TRBJ2-7, the V gene TRBV6-5; 8 bases agree with TRBD1. Trimming at V came to 4 bases and at J to 4 bases, leaving 6 bases not matched to a gene. The CDR3 spans 14 residues. Per germline, CDR1 MNHEY and CDR2 SVGAGI.

This chain uses TRBV5-4 with TRBJ2-3; D is unclear. In germline, CDR1 is SGHNT, CDR2 YYREEE (reference sequence). Trimming removed 7 bases from V and 0 bases from J, with 12 bases in between. The CDR3 length is 14 residues. CDR3 protein: CASSTAYSTDTQYF. As DNA, the CDR3 is TGTGCCAGCTCTACCGCCTATAGCACAGATACGCAGTATTTT.

This chain connects TRBV6-5 to TRBJ2-3, with D tentatively TRBD1 (6 bases). CDR1 and CDR2 from the germline V gene are MNHEY and SVGAGI. V was pared by 2 bases and J by 0 bases, with 6 bases between. The CDR3 length is 14 residues. This CDR3 reads CASSYQGSTDTQYF. CDR3 in DNA: TGTGCCAGCAGTTACCAGGGGAGCACAGATACGCAGTATTTT.

The rearrangement uses TRBV7-2 and TRBJ1-1, with TRBD1 identical over 10 bases. Germline CDR1 reads SGHTA; CDR2 reads FQGNSA. CDR3 size: 18 residues. J lost 6 bases, V lost 1 base, and 14 bases had no gene match. The CDR3 DNA is TGTGCCAGCAGCTTAGGTTTCTGGGACAGGGGAGGGAAGGCTGAAGCTTTCTTT. It translates to CASSLGFWDRGGKAEAFF. The full variable domain, its missing parts supplied by reference TRBV7-2 and TRBJ1-1, is GAGVSQSPSNKVTEKGKDVELRCDPISGHTALYWYRQSLGQGLEFLIYFQGNSAPDKSGLPSDRFSAERTGGSVSTLTIQRTQQEDSAVYLCASSLGFWDRGGKAEAFFGQGTRLTVV.

The chain joins TRBV18 to TRBJ2-3; TRBD1 aligns across 8 bases. This CDR3 spans 14 amino acids. Germline trimming cut 3 bases from V and 3 bases from J; bases unmatched to any gene: 2. Germline CDR1 KGHSH, CDR2 LQKENI. CDR3 coding DNA: TGTGCCAGCTCACCGGGACAGGTAACAGATACGCAGTATTTT. Amino acids: CASSPGQVTDTQYF.

The V call is TRBV6-4, the J call TRBJ2-1; a possible D gene is TRBD2 (6 bases). V was cut by 6 bases and J by 3 bases, with 9 bases left in between. The CDR3 is made up of 13 amino acids. Germline CDR1 is MRHNA and CDR2 is SNTAGT. The CDR3 bases are TGTGCCAGCAGCGCGGGACTCTACAATGAGCAGTTCTTC. Translating gives CASSAGLYNEQFF.

The rearrangement joins TRBV30 to TRBJ1-1; 8 positions match TRBD1. J gave up 7 bases and V 1 base, and 8 bases lay outside the gene matches. The CDR3 has 14 amino acids. Germline loops: CDR1 GTSNPN, CDR2 SVGIG (reference sequence). In DNA, the CDR3 is TGTGCCTGGAGTGCCCCGACAGGGGAGAGTGAAGCTTTCTTT. It translates to CAWSAPTGESEAFF. Full variable domain (missing parts from reference TRBV30 and TRBJ1-1): SQTIHQWPATLVQPVGSPLSLECTVEGTSNPNLYWYRQAAGRGLQLLFYSVGIGQISSEVPQNLSASRPQDRQFILSSKKLLLSDSGFYLCAWSAPTGESEAFFGQGTRLTVV.

This chain uses TRBV5-1 with TRBJ2-5; possibly TRBD1 for D (6 bases). Germline CDR1 and CDR2: SGHRS and YFSETQ. V lost 2 bases and J 5 bases, leaving 13 bases between the germline ends. The CDR3 has 14 residues. The CDR3 bases are TGCGCCAGCAGCTTATACAGGGAAGGGGAGACCCAGTACTTC. Translating it yields CASSLYREGETQYF.

This clone was counted once. The V call is TRBV7-6, the J call TRBJ1-3; D remains unclear. V shed 4 bases and J shed 4 bases, with 11 bases lying between them. Looked up from germline, CDR1 is SGHVS and CDR2 is FNYEAQ. The CDR3 runs 14 residues. The CDR3 is CASSSPLEGNTIYF. In DNA, the CDR3 is TGTGCCAGCAGCTCCCCGTTGGAGGGAAACACCATATATTTT.

V and J are TRBV6-1 and TRBJ2-3, with 9 bases identical to TRBD2. The V gene end was trimmed by 4 bases and the J gene end by 4 bases; junction bases not matched to a gene: 3. There are 14 residues in the CDR3. The germline V gene has CDR1 MNHNS and CDR2 SASEGT. The CDR3, as DNA: TGTGCCAGCAGTGTTCGCGGGAGGGCAGATACGCAGTATTTT. It translates to CASSVRGRADTQYF.